One and the same sample provided the 18 T cell receptor beta chains below, sequenced in a study of cytomegalovirus exposure and HLA in healthy donors. The PCR had 60 Vbeta and 13 Jbeta primers. Profiling relied on immunoSEQ multiplex PCR, and the TCRdb table lists in-frame clones only, not all of them. The sample yields 250,000 to 350,000 clones, about 80% seen once. The material sequenced was PBMCs. These receptors were taken from a girl aged 2 to 9 in good health and CMV-seronegative.

This chain connects TRBV5-1 to TRBJ1-4; D is perhaps TRBD1 (5 bases). The CDR3 runs 18 residues. V gave up 4 bases and J gave up 0 bases, with 19 bases separating them. Germline values: CDR1 SGHRS, CDR2 YFSETQ. The CDR3 loop reads CASSPTLLGGATNEKLFF. The CDR3 nucleotides read TGCGCCAGCAGCCCAACACTCCTGGGGGGGGCAACTAATGAAAAACTGTTTTTT.

J is TRBJ1-3 and V is TRBV6-6, with 8 bases fitting TRBD1. The J segment lost 2 bases and the V segment lost 6 bases, leaving 6 bases of the junction unmatched. This CDR3 region has 15 residues. Germline CDR1 MNHNY, CDR2 SVGAGI (reference sequence). CDR3 residues: CASSQGAQTGNTIYF. CDR3 in DNA: TGTGCCAGCAGCCAGGGGGCGCAAACTGGAAACACCATATATTTT.

This sequence joins TRBV19 and TRBJ1-2; 9 nucleotides agree with TRBD1. With 6 bases clipped from V and 2 bases from J, the junction kept 7 bases outside the gene matches. This CDR3 contains 15 residues. Germline CDR1 is LNHDA and CDR2 is SQIVND (reference sequence). The CDR3 protein is CASSAGTGLNYGYTF. As DNA, the CDR3 is TGTGCCAGTAGCGCCGGGACAGGGCTAAACTATGGCTACACCTTC.

This chain joins TRBV5-8 and TRBJ2-7, with D unclear. CDR1 and CDR2 from the germline V gene are SGHTS and YDEGEE. This CDR3 contains 14 residues. Between the trimmed V and J ends, which lost 4 bases and 2 bases, there was a span of 13 bases. This CDR3 is CASSPRLITYEQYF. CDR3 coding DNA: TGTGCCAGCAGCCCCCGACTGATTACCTACGAGCAGTACTTC.

This clone was detected only a few times. V and J are TRBV6-1 and TRBJ1-3; D unresolved. V was cut by 7 bases and J by 0 bases, with 13 bases left in between. CDR3 length: 15 residues. CDR1 is MNHNS and CDR2 is SASEGT in the germline V gene. The CDR3 sequence: CASILTGDSGNTIYF. Written as DNA, the CDR3 is TGTGCCAGCATTCTGACTGGAGACTCTGGAAACACCATATATTTT.

The chain combines TRBV5-1 with TRBJ2-3; 10 positions agree with TRBD1. CDR3 length: 16 residues. J was trimmed by 6 bases and V by 0 bases; bases with no gene match: 7. Germline lookup yields CDR1 SGHRS and CDR2 YFSETQ. This CDR3 reads CASSLDTGTGADTQYF. For the CDR3, the DNA is TGCGCCAGCAGCTTGGATACCGGGACAGGGGCCGATACGCAGTATTTT.

The rearrangement links TRBV23-1 to TRBJ2-7, with D perhaps matching TRBD2 (6 bases). TRBV23-1 is an open reading frame whose function is uncertain. Trimming stripped 3 bases from V and 10 bases from J, with 22 bases between. The CDR3 consists of 15 residues. CDR3 bases: TGCGCCAGCAGTCAGAACCCCGGGACTGAATTTTCCCAGTACTTC. This translates into CASSQNPGTEFSQYF.

The V call is TRBV28, the J call TRBJ2-3; maybe TRBD2 (5 bases). Trimming took off 7 bases at V and 2 bases at J, with 7 bases between the two ends. The CDR3 spans 12 residues. Germline CDR1 reads MDHEN; CDR2 reads SYDVKM. The CDR3 DNA sequence: TGTGCCAGCACCGGGGACACAGATACGCAGTATTTT. Translation gives CASTGDTDTQYF.

V usage is TRBV29-1 and J usage is TRBJ2-5, with 7 positions matching TRBD1. J gave up 2 bases and V 7 bases, and 4 bases lay outside the gene matches. The CDR3 spans 12 residues. CDR1 and CDR2 from the germline V gene are SQVTM and ANQGSEA. DNA for the CDR3: TGCAGCGCTGGACAGGCACAAGAGACCCAGTACTTC. Translated, it gives CSAGQAQETQYF.

This chain connects TRBV28 to TRBJ1-1; 8 bases map to TRBD1. Germline CDR1 MDHEN, CDR2 SYDVKM. J was trimmed by 6 bases and V by 6 bases; bases with no gene match: 12. The CDR3 sequence is 15 residues long. This CDR3 is CASREIYRGGAEAFF. DNA of the CDR3: TGTGCCAGCAGGGAAATTTACAGGGGGGGTGCTGAAGCTTTCTTT.

V gene TRBV7-6 combines with J gene TRBJ2-7; D remains ambiguous. Germline CDR1 is SGHVS and CDR2 is FNYEAQ. V was shortened by 1 base and J by 2 bases, with 9 bases between the two germline ends. The CDR3 consists of 14 residues. The CDR3 reads CASSLGVSAYEQYF. The CDR3 region has the DNA TGTGCCAGCAGCTTAGGTGTCAGCGCCTACGAGCAGTACTTC.

This chain connects TRBV28 to TRBJ2-1, with D perhaps TRBD1 (6 bases). This CDR3 has 16 residues. Trimming stripped 4 bases from V and 0 bases from J, with 13 bases between. Germline V gives CDR1 MDHEN, CDR2 SYDVKM. In DNA, the CDR3 is TGTGCCAGCAGTTCGTTCCAGGGGCCCTCCTACAATGAGCAGTTCTTC. Its protein product is CASSSFQGPSYNEQFF. The whole variable domain, remainder taken from reference TRBV28 and TRBJ2-1, is DVKVTQSSRYLVKRTGEKVFLECVQDMDHENMFWYRQDPGLGLRLIYFSYDVKMKEKGDIPEGYSVSREKKERFSLILESASTNQTSMYLCASSSFQGPSYNEQFFGPGTRLTVL.

In its sample, this clone was seen once. V usage is TRBV29-1 and J usage is TRBJ2-1; 10 nucleotides agree with TRBD1. Germline CDR1 SQVTM, CDR2 ANQGSEA. With 3 bases clipped from V and 5 bases from J, the junction kept 4 bases outside the gene matches. The CDR3 runs to 14 residues. DNA for the CDR3: TGCAGCGTTGAGGGGACAGGGGTCCACAATGAGCAGTTCTTC. Encoded protein: CSVEGTGVHNEQFF.

The chain links TRBV6-6 to TRBJ1-1, with D unclear. Germline CDR1 reads MNHNY; CDR2 reads SVGAGI (reference sequence). CDR3 size: 13 residues. V lost 4 bases and J 1 base, leaving 7 bases between the germline ends. CDR3 coding DNA: TGTGCCAGCAGTTCTCGGGGGAACACTGAAGCTTTCTTT. Amino acid sequence: CASSSRGNTEAFF.

This clone was detected only once. The V call is TRBV11-2, the J call TRBJ2-3, with 14 positions matching TRBD2. CDR1 and CDR2 (germline): SGHAT, FQNNGV. The CDR3 has 19 amino acids. The V and J ends lost 6 bases and 0 bases, in that order; junction bases with no gene match: 11. CDR3 in amino acids: CASSSRSGTSGSSTDTQYF. The CDR3 coding sequence is TGTGCCAGCAGTTCAAGGTCCGGGACTAGCGGGAGTAGCACAGATACGCAGTATTTT.

The chain employs TRBV2 and TRBJ1-1; the match to TRBD1 covers 7 bases. The J segment lost 5 bases and the V segment lost 6 bases, leaving 15 bases of the junction unmatched. CDR1 is SNHLY and CDR2 is FYNNEI in the germline V gene. The CDR3 is 16 residues long. The CDR3 bases are TGTGCCAGCAGCAACCCCCGGAGACAGGGCGGAACTGAAGCTTTCTTT. Translated, it gives CASSNPRRQGGTEAFF. Looking up the rest from reference TRBV2 and TRBJ1-1 gives the full variable domain: EPEVTQTPSHQVTQMGQEVILRCVPISNHLYFYWYRQILGQKVEFLVSFYNNEISEKSEIFDDQFSVERPDGSNFTLKIRSTKLEDSAMYFCASSNPRRQGGTEAFFGQGTRLTVV.

Written as DNA, the CDR3 is TGTGCCAGCGTAGGAGACTACGAGCAGTACTTC. This encodes CASVGDYEQYF. The chain carries TRBV28 and TRBJ2-7; no reliable D call. V was trimmed by 8 bases and J by 3 bases, leaving 8 bases between them. CDR3 size: 11 residues. Germline V CDR1 and CDR2: MDHEN, SYDVKM. Based on the CDR3 plus reference TRBV28 and TRBJ2-7, the full variable domain is DVKVTQSSRYLVKRTGEKVFLECVQDMDHENMFWYRQDPGLGLRLIYFSYDVKMKEKGDIPEGYSVSREKKERFSLILESASTNQTSMYLCASVGDYEQYFGPGTRLTVT.

This chain joins TRBV19 and TRBJ2-1; D ambiguous. V lost 4 bases and J lost 10, with 20 bases in between. The CDR3 totals 15 residues. Germline CDR1 is LNHDA and CDR2 is SQIVND (reference sequence). CDR3 sequence: CASSTSMAIRLEQFF. The CDR3 DNA reads TGTGCCAGTAGTACAAGTATGGCAATCCGTTTGGAGCAGTTCTTC.